In its sample, the clone carrying this TCR beta chain was seen a few times. The data were taken from a study of blood T cells in healthy people across ages. A second PCR of 7 to 11 cycles used a sample-barcoded 5' primer and a J-beta primer mix. MiXCR, run by TCRdb on the 5' RACE reads, gives a single entry per CDR3 protein. The sample consists of roughly 800,000 distinct CDR3 sequences, 20% to 25% of them appearing once. From germline, CDR1 is SNHLY and CDR2 FYNNEI. Germline trimming cut 8 bases from V and 0 bases from J; bases unmatched to any gene: 12. CDR3 length: 16 amino acids. The same sample was also studied in work on T cells of mothers and their children. Turning to that study: Researchers report slightly higher, though non-significant, overlap in related mother-child pairs than in unrelated pairs.

Source material: blood. This chain connects TRBV2 to TRBJ1-2; 7 bases align to TRBD1. The receptor was derived from a boy younger than 18 in good health. The CDR3 protein is CASLPTRTGANYGYTF. CDR3 sequence (DNA): TGTGCCAGCCTGCCAACGCGGACAGGAGCTAACTATGGCTACACCTTC. The full variable domain, rest sourced from reference TRBV2 and TRBJ1-2, is EPEVTQTPSHQVTQMGQEVILRCVPISNHLYFYWYRQILGQKVEFLVSFYNNEISEKSEIFDDQFSVERPDGSNFTLKIRSTKLEDSAMYFCASLPTRTGANYGYTFGSGTRLTVV.